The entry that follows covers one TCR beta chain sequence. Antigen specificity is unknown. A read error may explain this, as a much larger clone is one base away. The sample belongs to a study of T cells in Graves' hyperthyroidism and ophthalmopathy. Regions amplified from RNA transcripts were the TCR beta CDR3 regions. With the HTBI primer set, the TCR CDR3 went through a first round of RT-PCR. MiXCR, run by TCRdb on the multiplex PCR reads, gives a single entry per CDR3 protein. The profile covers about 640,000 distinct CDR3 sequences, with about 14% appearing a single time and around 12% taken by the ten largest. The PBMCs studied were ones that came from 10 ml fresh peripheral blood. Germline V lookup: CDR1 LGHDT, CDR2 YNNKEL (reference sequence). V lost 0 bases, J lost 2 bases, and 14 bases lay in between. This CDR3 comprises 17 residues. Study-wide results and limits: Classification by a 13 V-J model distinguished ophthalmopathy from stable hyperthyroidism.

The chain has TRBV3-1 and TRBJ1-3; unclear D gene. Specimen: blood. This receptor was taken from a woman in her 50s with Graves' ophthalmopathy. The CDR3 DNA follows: TGTGCCAGCAGCCAAGATCGGGCAATCTCCACTGGAAACACCATATATTTT. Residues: CASSQDRAISTGNTIYF. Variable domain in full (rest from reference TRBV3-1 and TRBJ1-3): DTAVSQTPKYLVTQMGNDKSIKCEQNLGHDTMYWYKQDSKKFLKIMFSYNNKELIINETVPNRFSPKSPDKAHLNLHINSLELGDSAVYFCASSQDRAISTGNTIYFGEGSWLTVV.